Each of the 17 T cell receptor beta chains below was sequenced from the same sample in a study of neurological immune-mediated disorders. Time point denoted: technical triplicate 3. TCRdb called the 5' RACE reads again in MiXCR, with one record for every CDR3 protein. Of tens of thousands of distinct CDR3 sequences listed, approximately 21% were seen once; the top ten hold less than 5%. Material for sequencing was PBMCs. These receptors were collected from a man between 60 and 75 years old with HTLV-1-associated myelopathy (HAM/TSP).

This clonotype was counted ten times or more. The chain links TRBV5-1 to TRBJ2-5, with a weak D call TRBD1 (5 bases). V gave up 4 bases and J gave up 2 bases, with 12 bases separating them. The CDR3 length is 14 residues. Germline CDR1 reads SGHRS; CDR2 reads YFSETQ. The DNA of the CDR3 is TGCGCCAGCAGCCTGGGTCCAGGGCAAGAGACCCAGTACTTC. It yields the protein CASSLGPGQETQYF.

This clonotype was seen many times. This chain links TRBV5-5 with TRBJ1-5; TRBD1 aligns across 7 bases. The germline gives CDR1 SGHKS, CDR2 YYEKEE (reference sequence). CDR3 length equals 13 residues. The trim removed 7 bases at V and 6 bases at J, leaving 7 bases unmatched. The DNA of the CDR3 is TGTGCCAGCTTTGGAGGGGGCGGTCAGCCCCAGCATTTT. Its translation: CASFGGGGQPQHF.

This clonotype was seen at least ten times. This chain links TRBV5-1 with TRBJ2-7, with D possibly being TRBD1 (7 bases). Germline V gives CDR1 SGHRS, CDR2 YFSETQ. The CDR3 covers 14 residues. V shed 4 bases and J shed 7 bases, with 18 bases lying between them. Here the CDR3 reads CASSAGQVAGEQYF. As DNA, the CDR3 is TGCGCCAGCAGCGCCGGACAGGTGGCGGGGGAGCAGTACTTC.

This clonotype was observed many times. The chain carries TRBV7-8 and TRBJ2-1, with TRBD2 matching over 12 bases. This CDR3 spans 16 amino acids. CDR1 and CDR2 (germline): SGHVS, FQNEAQ. With 0 bases clipped from V and 10 bases from J, the junction kept 7 bases outside the gene matches. The CDR3 spells CASSLARTSGTWEQFF. CDR3 coding DNA: TGTGCCAGCAGCTTAGCCCGGACTAGCGGGACCTGGGAGCAGTTCTTC.

This clonotype showed up many times. This chain joins TRBV18 and TRBJ1-5; D gene uncertain. Germline values: CDR1 KGHSH, CDR2 LQKENI. Trimming took 6 bases from V and 6 from J, leaving 12 bases between them. The CDR3 is made up of 13 amino acids. CDR3 sequence (DNA): TGTGCCAGCTCCACCGGGAGTAGTCAGCCCCAGCATTTT. This gives the protein CASSTGSSQPQHF.

The rearrangement joins TRBV7-9 to TRBJ2-6; 8 nucleotides match TRBD1. The CDR3 extends over 17 amino acids. Germline loops: CDR1 SEHNR, CDR2 FQNEAQ (reference sequence). Losses at the gene ends were 4 bases for V and 8 bases for J; bases not matched to a gene: 13. CDR3 nucleotides: TGTGCCAGCAGCTCCCAATCCAGGGGGCGATTGACCAACGTCCTGACTTTC. Amino acid sequence: CASSSQSRGRLTNVLTF.

The sample holds many counts of this clonotype. The V and J genes are TRBV14 and TRBJ2-3; D ambiguous. Trimming removed 2 bases from V and 8 bases from J, with 11 bases in between. The CDR3 consists of 13 residues. In germline, CDR1 is SGHDN, CDR2 FVKESK. The CDR3 coding sequence is TGTGCCAGCAGCCAAAGCCCCGCAACTACGCAGTATTTT. It translates to CASSQSPATTQYF.

The sample holds many counts of this clonotype. V usage is TRBV29-1 and J usage is TRBJ1-2; no definite D call. Trimming stripped 6 bases from V and 4 bases from J, with 9 bases between. CDR3 size: 11 residues. Germline V lookup: CDR1 SQVTM, CDR2 ANQGSEA. The CDR3 region has the DNA TGCAGCGTGTGGTCTGTCTATGGCTACACCTTC. It codes for CSVWSVYGYTF.

The chain joins TRBV28 to TRBJ2-5; 11 bases map to TRBD2. Trimming removed 3 bases from V and 4 bases from J; junction bases left unmatched: 4. CDR1 MDHEN and CDR2 SYDVKM come from the germline V gene. This CDR3 spans 15 amino acids. For the CDR3, the DNA is TGTGCCAGCAGTTTCGTTAGCGGGGGGGCAGAGACCCAGTACTTC. Translation: CASSFVSGGAETQYF.

This clonotype occurred many times. This chain links TRBV5-6 with TRBJ2-1; D may be TRBD1 or TRBD2 (5 bases each). Trimming cost V 3 bases and J 5 bases, with 12 bases left between them. The germline CDR1 and CDR2 sequences are SGHDT and YYEEEE. CDR3 length: 14 residues. CDR3 sequence (DNA): TGTGCCAGCAGCTCCGGGACCCTTAACAATGAGCAGTTCTTC. As protein: CASSSGTLNNEQFF. Using reference TRBV5-6 and TRBJ2-1 for the parts outside the CDR3, the full variable domain is DAGVTQSPTHLIKTRGQQVTLRCSPKSGHDTVSWYQQALGQGPQFIFQYYEEEERQRGNFPDRFSGHQFPNYSSELNVNALLLGDSALYLCASSSGTLNNEQFFGPGTRLTVL.

The V and J genes are TRBV7-9 and TRBJ2-7, with a weak D call TRBD1 (6 bases). The CDR3 is 15 residues long. V lost 6 bases to trimming and J lost 1 base, with 16 bases between them. The germline gives CDR1 SEHNR, CDR2 FQNEAQ (reference sequence). CDR3 residues: CASRFSGDSSYEQYF. CDR3 DNA sequence: TGTGCCAGCAGGTTTTCAGGGGATTCTTCCTACGAGCAGTACTTC.

This clonotype was seen repeatedly, ten times or more. This chain links TRBV4-2 with TRBJ1-2; D might be TRBD1 (5 bases). Germline CDR1 reads LGHNA; CDR2 reads YNFKEQ. With 0 bases removed from V and 4 bases from J, the gap between germline ends came to 15 bases. CDR3 length equals 16 residues. The DNA for the CDR3 is TGTGCCAGCAGCCAAGATCGAGCGACAGCGGCCTATGGCTACACCTTC. Its translation is CASSQDRATAAYGYTF.

The genes are TRBV7-2 and TRBJ2-5, with 11 bases identical to TRBD2. Germline CDR1 reads SGHTA; CDR2 reads FQGNSA. The CDR3 loop spans 20 amino acids. Trimming removed 5 bases from V and 2 bases from J; junction bases left unmatched: 19. CDR3 sequence: CASSPGGRSGRALGQETQYF. In nucleotides, the CDR3 is TGTGCCAGCAGCCCAGGGGGTCGTAGCGGGAGGGCCTTGGGGCAAGAGACCCAGTACTTC.

In this sample, this clonotype turned up many times. The rearrangement links TRBV6-1 to TRBJ1-3; no firm D call. The CDR3 totals 17 residues. V was shortened by 0 bases and J by 1 base, with 13 bases between the two germline ends. CDR1 is MNHNS and CDR2 is SASEGT in the germline V gene. The CDR3 spells CASSEAHGGSSGNTIYF. The CDR3 DNA sequence: TGTGCCAGCAGTGAAGCTCACGGAGGATCATCTGGAAACACCATATATTTT.

This clonotype was recorded many times. The rearrangement joins TRBV20-1 to TRBJ2-1; 7 bases are a match to TRBD2. This CDR3 spans 16 amino acids. The V gene's germline CDR1 is DFQATT and CDR2 SNEGSKA (reference sequence). Germline trimming cut 0 bases from V and 8 bases from J; bases unmatched to any gene: 13. The CDR3 region has the DNA TGCAGTGCTAGAGATCTCCAGCGGGAAATTACCGATGAGCAGTTCTTC. Its protein is CSARDLQREITDEQFF.

This clonotype was recorded many times. The chain has TRBV6-2 or TRBV6-3 and TRBJ1-2; a possible D gene is TRBD1 (6 bases). In germline, CDR1 is MNHEY, CDR2 SVGEGT. This CDR3 has 15 residues. Trimming stripped 6 bases from V and 8 bases from J, with 22 bases between. Written as DNA, the CDR3 is TGTGCCAGCAGCTCCACAGGGCGCCGGCTGTTCGGCTACACCTTC. This encodes CASSSTGRRLFGYTF.

This clonotype was seen only a few times. The chain has TRBV20-1 and TRBJ1-2; 8 nucleotides align to TRBD1. This CDR3 has 16 residues. V trimming: 6 bases; J trimming: 8 bases; junction bases outside the gene matches: 20. Germline V gene lookup returns CDR1 DFQATT and CDR2 SNEGSKA (reference sequence). CDR3 protein: CSAHPAGQANIRGYTF. The CDR3 DNA sequence: TGCAGTGCCCACCCCGCGGGACAGGCGAACATTCGCGGCTACACCTTC.